This T cell receptor (beta chain) was observed in a study of blood T cell repertoires in COVID-19. Study overall: Samples taken during acute and convalescent COVID-19 were collected in the United States, Italy and Spain. Sample material is recorded as cDNA or gDNA derived from T cells, B-cell-depleted T cells, or PBMCs.

The CDR3 runs 15 residues. In germline, CDR1 is SGHNT, CDR2 YENEEA. The ends were cut back, 4 bases at V and 0 bases at J, with 12 bases in the middle. Here immunoSEQ multiplex PCR was the method, and the copy in TCRdb shows in-frame clones only, minus some. The sample lists tens of thousands of clones, more than 75% occurring once. The chain couples TRBV11-3 to TRBJ2-5; D is perhaps TRBD2 (6 bases). The specimen sequenced was peripheral blood. The receptor was isolated from an elderly woman with acute or convalescent COVID-19. CDR3 nucleotides: TGTGCCAGCAGCTCCCCCGGGGACTACCAAGAGACCCAGTACTTC. The encoded protein is CASSSPGDYQETQYF.